These 4 T cell receptor beta chains were all obtained from the same sample, sequenced in a study of CD8 T cells in ankylosing spondylitis. TCRdb fed the 5' RACE reads into MiXCR, producing one record per CDR3 protein. There are around 120,000 distinct CDR3 sequences in the sample; 24% occur only once, and around an eighth lies in the top ten. Sequences were obtained from synovial fluid, either unsorted or a sorted T cell fraction (not recorded which). Receptor source: a male donor with ankylosing spondylitis.

The chain couples TRBV4-1 to TRBJ1-1; TRBD1 might be the D (5 bases). CDR3 length equals 17 residues. Trimming pared 3 bases from V and 2 bases from J, leaving 19 bases between. Germline V gene sequence: CDR1 MGHRA, CDR2 YSYEKL. In nucleotides, the CDR3 is TGCGCCAGCAGCCAGGAATTTCCGGGACGCCTCAACACTGAAGCTTTCTTT. Translating it yields CASSQEFPGRLNTEAFF.

This chain links TRBV19 with TRBJ1-1, with a tentative D call TRBD1 (5 bases). CDR1 and CDR2 from the germline V gene are LNHDA and SQIVND (reference sequence). The CDR3 covers 16 residues. V was pared by 5 bases and J by 2 bases, with 18 bases between. DNA of the CDR3: TGTGCCAGTAGTCCGCGGACTCGGGGGGGAAACACTGAAGCTTTCTTT. The encoded protein is CASSPRTRGGNTEAFF.

The rearrangement uses TRBV9 and TRBJ1-3; D gene uncertain. Trimming cost V 1 base and J 0 bases, with 5 bases left between them. Germline V gene lookup returns CDR1 SGDLS and CDR2 YYNGEE. CDR3 length: 14 amino acids. CDR3 DNA: TGTGCCAGCAGCGTACAGAGCTCTGGAAACACCATATATTTT. As protein: CASSVQSSGNTIYF.

This clonotype has only a few counts. The rearrangement uses TRBV11-3 and TRBJ2-5; TRBD2 aligns across 9 bases. V dropped 5 bases and J dropped 4; count of bases not matched to a gene: 5. CDR1 and CDR2 (germline): SGHNT, YENEEA. This CDR3 is 14 amino acids long. The CDR3 region is CASSQGTSRETQYF. The CDR3 bases are TGTGCCAGCAGCCAAGGGACTAGCAGAGAGACCCAGTACTTC.